A single sample gave rise to the 27 T cell receptor beta chains below, sequenced in a study of identical twins. TCRdb called the 5' RACE reads again in MiXCR, with one record for every CDR3 protein. The table includes 1.5 million to 2 million distinct CDR3 sequences, 32% detected once. Material: cord blood. The receptors were sampled from a newborn girl in good health.

The chain couples TRBV15 to TRBJ1-6; D gene unclear. V was pared by 1 base and J by 5 bases, with 9 bases between. This CDR3 is built from 15 residues. The germline V gene encodes CDR1 LNHNV and CDR2 YYDKDF (reference sequence). The CDR3 DNA follows: TGTGCCACCAGCAGAGTTGACACCAATAATTCACCCCTCCACTTT. It yields the protein CATSRVDTNNSPLHF.

This clonotype was recorded a few times. The chain joins TRBV24-1 to TRBJ2-5; D is undetermined. From germline, CDR1 is KGHDR and CDR2 SFDVKD. The CDR3 runs to 15 residues. Trimming took off 0 bases at V and 3 bases at J, with 10 bases between the two ends. The CDR3 reads CATSDLDGLKETQYF. CDR3 nucleotide sequence: TGTGCCACCAGTGATTTGGACGGCCTCAAAGAGACCCAGTACTTC.

The V and J genes are TRBV10-3 and TRBJ2-4; no reliable D call. The germline V and J ends were trimmed by 11 bases and 1 base, with 12 bases remaining between them. Germline values: CDR1 ENHRY, CDR2 SYGVKD. The CDR3 has 13 residues. CDR3 region: CASKAEAKNIQYF. CDR3 DNA sequence: TGTGCCTCCAAAGCAGAGGCCAAAAACATTCAGTACTTC.

V gene TRBV4-2 combines with J gene TRBJ2-3, with 7 bases that match TRBD2. The CDR3 contains 18 residues. Trimming took 0 bases from V and 0 from J; bases not matched to a gene: 9. Germline CDR1 and CDR2: LGHNA and YNFKEQ. The CDR3 loop is CASSQEALARLSTDTQYF. DNA for the CDR3: TGTGCCAGCAGCCAAGAAGCACTAGCGCGTTTGAGCACAGATACGCAGTATTTT.

In its sample, this clonotype was seen a few times. The chain links TRBV24-1 to TRBJ2-1, with D tentatively TRBD1 (6 bases). Germline values: CDR1 KGHDR, CDR2 SFDVKD. This CDR3 has 13 amino acids. Trimming shortened V by 7 bases and J by 4 bases, and 10 bases separated the two germline ends. The CDR3 protein is CATRTTGYNEQFF. The DNA of the CDR3 is TGTGCCACCAGGACAACAGGGTACAATGAGCAGTTCTTC.

The CDR3 DNA reads as TGTGCCACCAGTGATTTTAGGGGGAGCTCCTACAATGAGCAGTTCTTC. This translates into CATSDFRGSSYNEQFF. The rearrangement joins TRBV24-1 to TRBJ2-1; D may be TRBD1 (6 bases). V was trimmed by 1 base and J by 0 bases, leaving 9 bases between them. The CDR3 has 16 residues. Germline V gives CDR1 KGHDR, CDR2 SFDVKD.

The sample holds many counts of this clonotype. CDR3 sequence reads: CASSARQGAYNEQFF. DNA for the CDR3: TGTGCCAGCAGCGCCAGACAGGGGGCCTACAATGAGCAGTTCTTC. The chain is built from TRBV9 and TRBJ2-1; 9 nucleotides match TRBD1. CDR3 length equals 15 residues. Germline V gene sequence: CDR1 SGDLS, CDR2 YYNGEE. The V and J ends lost 3 bases and 2 bases, in that order; junction bases with no gene match: 3.

In its sample, this clonotype was seen a few times. The J gene is TRBJ2-5, the V gene TRBV5-4; perhaps TRBD2 as D (6 bases). The germline V and J ends were trimmed by 0 bases and 2 bases, with 20 bases remaining between them. Germline V lookup: CDR1 SGHNT, CDR2 YYREEE (reference sequence). There are 18 residues in the CDR3. The CDR3 protein is CASSLAGPRGGFQETQYF. Here the CDR3 DNA reads TGTGCCAGCAGCTTGGCCGGGCCACGGGGAGGTTTTCAAGAGACCCAGTACTTC.

As for this clonotype: One end of the junction does not line up with germline, which may come from a read error. V is TRBV7-2 and J is TRBJ1-1, with D possibly TRBD1 on 5 matching bases. The CDR3 is 15 residues long. Per the germline V gene, CDR1 is SGHTA and CDR2 is FQGNSA. CDR3 sequence reads: CASGLEGLTNTEAFF. The CDR3 DNA is TGTGCCAGCGGCTTAGAGGGGCTTACGAACACTGAAGCTTTCTTT.

The table lists this clonotype with a few counts. V usage is TRBV6-2 or TRBV6-3 and J usage is TRBJ2-7; perhaps TRBD1 as D (5 bases). The CDR3 sequence is 13 residues long. The germline CDR1 and CDR2 sequences are MNHEY and SVGEGT. V dropped 6 bases and J dropped 4 bases, with 13 bases sitting between them. Written as DNA, the CDR3 is TGTGCCAGCAGCTTCCGCAACAGGTACGAGCAGTACTTC. Translated, it gives CASSFRNRYEQYF.

Notes on this clonotype: This could be a read error, since a much larger clone is one nucleotide away. The V and J genes are TRBV10-3 and TRBJ2-5; no reliable D call. The V end was cut by 4 bases, the J end by 11 bases, with 17 bases between. CDR3 length: 13 residues. CDR1 ENHRY and CDR2 SYGVKD come from the germline V gene. The CDR3 loop reads CAISAVGRTRQYF. The CDR3 bases are TGTGCCATCAGTGCTGTTGGCCGAACGCGGCAGTACTTC.

About this clonotype itself: This sequence may be a read error, since a much larger clone differs from it by one base. The V and J genes are TRBV6-2 or TRBV6-3 and TRBJ2-5; 10 positions match TRBD2. Germline loops: CDR1 MNHEY, CDR2 SVGEGT. The ends lost 1 base at V and 11 bases at J; junction bases unmatched: 7. This CDR3 region has 14 residues. In DNA form, the CDR3 reads TGTGCCAGCAGTTACTGGACTAGCGGAAATGAGCAGTACTTC. This sequence encodes CASSYWTSGNEQYF.

This clonotype has more than one count but fewer than ten. This chain joins TRBV15 and TRBJ2-1; unclear D gene. In germline, CDR1 is LNHNV, CDR2 YYDKDF (reference sequence). The CDR3 has 15 amino acids. V dropped 0 bases and J dropped 4 bases, with 10 bases sitting between them. CDR3 region: CATSRDPKPYNEQFF. The DNA of the CDR3 is TGTGCCACCAGCAGAGACCCCAAGCCGTACAATGAGCAGTTCTTC.

In its sample, this clonotype was seen many times. The genes are TRBV12-3 or TRBV12-4 and TRBJ2-7; 13 bases map to TRBD2. CDR3 length equals 16 residues. Losses at the gene ends were 7 bases for V and 3 bases for J; bases not matched to a gene: 9. The CDR3 sequence: CASTRTSGRAVYEQYF. CDR3 nucleotides: TGTGCCAGCACTCGAACTAGCGGGAGGGCAGTCTACGAGCAGTACTTC.

This clonotype has a count of ten or more. Compared with germline, one end of the junction differs, possibly owing to a read error. The chain has TRBV7-9 and TRBJ2-7; D may be TRBD1 (5 bases). CDR3 length: 13 amino acids. CDR1 and CDR2 from the germline V gene are SEHNR and FQNEAQ (reference sequence). The CDR3 DNA reads as TGTGCCAGCAGTTTAGGGGTCTATTACGAGCAGTACTTC. Protein sequence: CASSLGVYYEQYF.

A few counts support this clonotype. The chain combines TRBV12-3 or TRBV12-4 with TRBJ2-7, with D hard to call. The CDR3 totals 10 residues. V lost 10 bases, J lost 3 bases, and 7 bases lay in between. CDR3 sequence reads: CATCHYEQYF. In nucleotides, the CDR3 is TGTGCCACTTGCCACTACGAGCAGTACTTC.

The table lists this clonotype with a few counts. The rearrangement links TRBV29-1 to TRBJ2-7; possible D gene TRBD2, 7 bases. Deletions cut 5 bases from V and 6 bases from J, with 20 bases between. CDR1 and CDR2 (germline): SQVTM, ANQGSEA. CDR3 length equals 14 residues. The chain's CDR3 is CSVSRWGEGVEQYF. For the CDR3, the DNA is TGCAGCGTTTCCCGATGGGGGGAGGGGGTCGAGCAGTACTTC.

This chain connects TRBV27 to TRBJ2-3; a possible D gene is TRBD2 (6 bases). Trimming removed 6 bases at V and 0 bases at J, with 19 bases between. Per the germline V gene, CDR1 is MNHEY and CDR2 is SMNVEV (reference sequence). CDR3 length: 17 amino acids. CDR3 sequence (DNA): TGTGCCAGCAGCCTCCTCCCCCTAGCGCCAAGCACAGATACGCAGTATTTT. Protein product: CASSLLPLAPSTDTQYF.

This clonotype was detected many times. This chain links TRBV2 with TRBJ2-7; 11 nucleotides agree with TRBD2. With 7 bases clipped from V and 2 bases from J, the junction kept 16 bases outside the gene matches. CDR1 SNHLY and CDR2 FYNNEI come from the germline V gene. This CDR3 has 18 residues. The CDR3, as DNA: TGTGCCAGCACGCCCAACATCGGACTAGCGGGTTGGACCTACGAGCAGTACTTC. Its translation is CASTPNIGLAGWTYEQYF.

The chain combines TRBV6-6 with TRBJ2-3, with 11 bases fitting TRBD1. With 0 bases clipped from V and 6 bases from J, the junction kept 2 bases outside the gene matches. This CDR3 has 15 amino acids. The germline gives CDR1 MNHNY, CDR2 SVGAGI (reference sequence). The CDR3 loop reads CASSYSGQGADTQYF. Here the CDR3 DNA reads TGTGCCAGCAGTTACTCTGGACAGGGGGCGGATACGCAGTATTTT.

In its sample, this clonotype was seen many times. V and J are TRBV12-3 or TRBV12-4 and TRBJ2-7; D unclear. V dropped 1 base and J dropped 1 base, with 8 bases sitting between them. The CDR3 length is 14 residues. The CDR3: CASSLVRVSYEQYF. The CDR3 nucleotides read TGTGCCAGCAGTTTAGTTCGCGTATCCTACGAGCAGTACTTC.

Regarding this clonotype: Its ends do not fully match the called genes, so a read error is possible. The rearrangement links TRBV10-2 to TRBJ2-7; 8 nucleotides line up with TRBD1. This CDR3 has 14 amino acids. Germline V CDR1 and CDR2: WSHSY, SAAADI. The DNA for the CDR3 is TGCGCCAGCAGGGACAGGGCCCTTTCCTACGAGCTGTACTTC. This translates into CASRDRALSYELYF.

As regards this clonotype: Given the absence of the conserved phenylalanine or tryptophan at the CDR3 end, a read error is likely. V and J are TRBV20-1 and TRBJ1-1; maybe TRBD1 (6 bases). V lost 6 bases and J 5 bases, leaving 10 bases between the germline ends. The length of the CDR3 is 11 residues. The germline gives CDR1 DFQATT, CDR2 SNEGSKA (reference sequence). The CDR3 region is CSAQGRTEAFV. The CDR3 DNA is TGCAGTGCCCAGGGGAGGACTGAAGCTTTCGTT.

The gene calls are TRBV20-1 and TRBJ2-7; 7 bases line up with TRBD2. V dropped 8 bases and J dropped 7; count of bases not matched to a gene: 14. CDR3 size: 13 residues. Per the germline V gene, CDR1 is DFQATT and CDR2 is SNEGSKA (reference sequence). The CDR3 nucleotides are TGCAGTCCCCGGAGGTACGGGGAGGGAGAGCAGTACTTC. Translated, it gives CSPRRYGEGEQYF.

The chain joins TRBV4-2 to TRBJ2-1; TRBD2 matches 8 bases. The DNA end is a closer match to TRBJ2-7, so the J assignment may be wrong. This CDR3 region has 15 residues. The germline V gene has CDR1 LGHNA and CDR2 YNFKEQ. CDR3 bases: TGTGCCAGCAGCCAAGTACCACTAGCGGACAATGAGCAGTACTTC. Translating gives CASSQVPLADNEQYF.

Points on this clonotype: A much larger clone lies one base from this, so it may be a read error. The V gene is TRBV25-1, the J gene TRBJ2-5, with 7 positions matching TRBD1. The CDR3 consists of 15 residues. Looked up from germline, CDR1 is MGHDK and CDR2 is SYGVNS. CDR3 in amino acids: CASREFGTAQETQYF. In DNA form, the CDR3 reads TGTGCCAGCAGGGAATTTGGGACAGCCCAAGAGACCCAGTACTTC. Full variable domain (remainder filled in from reference TRBV25-1 and TRBJ2-5): EADIYQTPRYLVIGTGKKITLECSQTMGHDKMYWYQQDPGMELHLIHYSYGVNSTEKGDLSSESTVSRIRTEHFPLTLESARPSHTSQYLCASREFGTAQETQYFGPGTRLLVL.

The rearrangement uses TRBV7-2 and TRBJ2-1; 8 positions agree with TRBD2. V was clipped by 2 bases and J by 7 bases; unmatched bases: 7. This CDR3 comprises 15 residues. Germline CDR1 reads SGHTA; CDR2 reads FQGNSA. CDR3 bases: TGTGCCAGCAGCTTACCGGGGGGGGCCTGGAATGAGCAGTTCTTC. Protein sequence: CASSLPGGAWNEQFF.